Below are 29 T cell receptor beta chains sequenced from a single sample in a study of blood T cell repertoires in acute mononucleosis. Assay: immunoSEQ multiplex PCR; the TCRdb copy retains only in-frame clones and omits some. The table lists approximately 2,200 clones, roughly 30% of them singletons. As for time point: acute infectious mononucleosis, at clinical presentation within 2 weeks of symptom onset (visit 1). The starting material was EBV YVL epitope tetramer+ CD8+ T cells sorted from PBMCs, obtained during acute infectious mononucleosis. Noted subset: CD8 T cells binding a tetramer with EBV BRLF1 109-117 peptide (YVL-BR). The receptors were gathered from a woman younger than 30 with infectious mononucleosis caused by EBV.

This clone was seen at least ten times. Given a far larger clone just one base away, this is likely a sequencing read error. The CDR3 spells CADAIGTSTGELLF. For the CDR3, the DNA is TGTGCCGACGCCATAGGGACTTCGACCGGGGAGCTGCTTTTT. This chain links TRBV7-2 with TRBJ2-2, with D possibly being TRBD2 (6 bases). There are 14 residues in the CDR3. CDR1 and CDR2 from the germline V gene are SGHTA and FQGNSA.

The chain has TRBV6-1 and TRBJ2-7; unclear D gene. V was pared by 6 bases and J by 6 bases, with 18 bases between. The CDR3 consists of 14 residues. In germline, CDR1 is MNHNS, CDR2 SASEGT. The CDR3 DNA follows: TGTGCCAGCAGCCGCATTCTAGGCACCGGCGAGCAGTACTTC. Its protein is CASSRILGTGEQYF.

The chain employs TRBV20-1 and TRBJ2-7; unclear D gene. V lost 7 bases and J lost 0, with 7 bases in between. The V gene's germline CDR1 is DFQATT and CDR2 SNEGSKA (reference sequence). This CDR3 is 11 amino acids long. CDR3 protein: CSEVSSYEQYF. The CDR3 DNA sequence: TGCAGTGAAGTCAGCTCCTACGAGCAGTACTTC.

Many counts were recorded for this clone. The chain uses TRBV7-2 and TRBJ2-1; no clear D gene. Germline V lookup: CDR1 SGHTA, CDR2 FQGNSA. The CDR3 has 14 residues. V was clipped by 5 bases and J by 7 bases, with 15 bases between them. CDR3 region: CASSPNLGLNEQFF. The CDR3 coding sequence is TGTGCCAGCAGCCCGAATCTCGGGTTGAATGAGCAGTTCTTC.

This clone was observed at least ten times. The gene calls are TRBV11-2 and TRBJ2-7; D is ambiguous. Per the germline V gene, CDR1 is SGHAT and CDR2 is FQNNGV. CDR3 length: 13 residues. V was shortened by 2 bases and J by 6 bases, with 11 bases between the two germline ends. This CDR3 is CASSLLPTGEQYF. The CDR3 coding sequence is TGTGCCAGCAGCTTACTCCCCACGGGCGAGCAGTACTTC.

With regard to this clone: This likely came from a read error, as a far larger clone is one base away. The rearrangement uses TRBV29-1 and TRBJ2-1; 13 bases align to TRBD2. This CDR3 comprises 21 residues. Germline V gives CDR1 SQVTM, CDR2 ANQGSEA. The J segment lost 0 bases and the V segment lost 6 bases, leaving 20 bases of the junction unmatched. CDR3 region: CSVGGTGPGTSGAYSYNEQFF. In DNA, the CDR3 is TGCAGCGTAGGAGGGACAGGGCCCGGGACTAGCGGGGCATACTCCTACAATGAGCAGTTCTTC.

This clone was seen many times. This chain's CDR3 is CASSFQGMGSYNEQFF. CDR3 nucleotides: TGTGCCAGCAGCTTTCAGGGGATGGGCTCCTACAATGAGCAGTTCTTC. The genes are TRBV7-2 and TRBJ2-1; D perhaps matches TRBD1 (6 bases). Trimming pared 3 bases from V and 0 bases from J, leaving 12 bases between. The CDR3 totals 16 residues. The germline V gene has CDR1 SGHTA and CDR2 FQGNSA.

The V and J genes are TRBV6-1 and TRBJ1-1; D remains ambiguous. V was pared by 5 bases and J by 11 bases, with 12 bases between. There are 11 residues in the CDR3. Germline CDR1 is MNHNS and CDR2 is SASEGT. CDR3 in DNA: TGTGCCAGCAGTCATATGTTTGCGGCTTTCTTT. It specifies CASSHMFAAFF.

With respect to this clone: At one boundary the junction diverges from the germline segment, which might be a read error. The sample has other DNA sequences that encode this CDR3 too. The chain uses TRBV28 and TRBJ1-5, with D perhaps matching TRBD1 (6 bases). CDR1 MDHEN and CDR2 SYDVKM come from the germline V gene. CDR3 size: 15 residues. The CDR3 nucleotides read TGTTCCAGCAGTTTCCTTCTTGGGGGGGCTCAGCCACAGCATTTT. It yields the protein CSSSFLLGGAQPQHF.

The V gene is TRBV7-6, the J gene TRBJ2-5, with D perhaps given as TRBD1 or TRBD2 (6 bases each). There are 14 residues in the CDR3. Looked up from germline, CDR1 is SGHVS and CDR2 is FNYEAQ. V was pared by 4 bases and J by 5 bases, with 14 bases between. Written as DNA, the CDR3 is TGTGCCAGCAGCTCCCCGGGGGCAGCGGAGACCCAGTACTTC. Translated, it gives CASSSPGAAETQYF.

The chain employs TRBV27 and TRBJ1-1; D unclear. The V gene's germline CDR1 is MNHEY and CDR2 SMNVEV (reference sequence). The CDR3 extends over 15 amino acids. V lost 3 bases to trimming and J lost 0 bases, with 11 bases between them. The CDR3 DNA reads TGTGCCAGCAGTTTTCTGGAGACAATGAACACTGAAGCTTTCTTT. Residues: CASSFLETMNTEAFF.

This clone was found a few times. The chain links TRBV28 to TRBJ2-7; D ambiguous. Germline V gene sequence: CDR1 MDHEN, CDR2 SYDVKM. V lost 6 bases and J lost 2, with 11 bases in between. This CDR3 has 13 residues. This chain's CDR3 is CASSQDAAYEQYF. The CDR3 DNA reads TGTGCCAGCAGCCAAGATGCGGCCTACGAGCAGTACTTC.

This clone has just a few counts. V and J are TRBV27 and TRBJ2-7; no firm D call. Trimming shortened V by 4 bases and J by 6 bases, and 19 bases separated the two germline ends. The CDR3 extends over 15 amino acids. The germline V gene has CDR1 MNHEY and CDR2 SMNVEV (reference sequence). In DNA form, the CDR3 reads TGTGCCAGCAGTTCTCTCCATGGAAGCGCCTCCGAGCAGTACTTC. Its protein is CASSSLHGSASEQYF.

The chain employs TRBV25-1 and TRBJ2-1; 7 nucleotides align to TRBD2. With 6 bases clipped from V and 4 bases from J, the junction kept 9 bases outside the gene matches. This CDR3 contains 15 residues. The germline gives CDR1 MGHDK, CDR2 SYGVNS. The CDR3 loop reads CASSHLGGSYNEQFF. The CDR3 coding sequence is TGTGCCAGCAGCCACCTGGGCGGGAGTTACAATGAGCAGTTCTTC.

This rearrangement joins TRBV28 to TRBJ2-3; 10 nucleotides match TRBD1. The germline V gene has CDR1 MDHEN and CDR2 SYDVKM. CDR3 length equals 15 residues. The J segment lost 1 base and the V segment lost 6 bases, leaving 4 bases of the junction unmatched. CDR3 in DNA: TGTGCCAGCAGGGCCGGGACAGGGGGCACAGATACGCAGTATTTT. It codes for CASRAGTGGTDTQYF.

V gene TRBV10-2 combines with J gene TRBJ1-2; D unclear. CDR3 length: 12 amino acids. Between the trimmed V and J ends, which lost 5 bases and 7 bases, there was a span of 11 bases. Germline CDR1 WSHSY, CDR2 SAAADI. The CDR3 DNA sequence: TGCGCCAGCAGTTATATCGTGGTTGGCTACACCTTC. Translated: CASSYIVVGYTF.

As to this clone: A far larger clone is off by one base, so a read error is likely. This chain uses TRBV27 with TRBJ1-1; TRBD1 matches at 7 bases. V lost 4 bases to trimming and J lost 0 bases; unmatched junction nucleotides: 8. CDR1 is MNHEY and CDR2 is SMNVEV in the germline V gene (reference sequence). The CDR3 has 16 amino acids. The CDR3: CASSSLGQTMNTEAFF. Written as DNA, the CDR3 is TGTGCCAGCAGTTCTCTGGGACAGACAATGAACACTGAAGCTTTCTTT.

This chain joins TRBV27 and TRBJ2-2; no clear D. The ends were cut back, 6 bases at V and 4 bases at J, with 12 bases in the middle. CDR1 and CDR2 (germline): MNHEY, SMNVEV (reference sequence). This CDR3 is 14 amino acids long. CDR3 sequence reads: CASRPLLGTGELFF. The CDR3 DNA reads TGTGCCAGCAGGCCCCTTTTGGGCACCGGGGAGCTGTTTTTT.

The CDR3 sequence: CASSLQPGLDEQFF. The DNA of the CDR3 is TGTGCCAGCAGCCTTCAGCCGGGGTTGGATGAGCAGTTCTTC. The chain uses TRBV28 and TRBJ2-1; the D gene is possibly TRBD2 (5 bases). Trimming removed 6 bases from V and 8 bases from J, with 17 bases in between. Germline lookup yields CDR1 MDHEN and CDR2 SYDVKM. The length of the CDR3 is 14 residues. Combining the CDR3 with reference TRBV28 and TRBJ2-1 gives the whole variable domain DVKVTQSSRYLVKRTGEKVFLECVQDMDHENMFWYRQDPGLGLRLIYFSYDVKMKEKGDIPEGYSVSREKKERFSLILESASTNQTSMYLCASSLQPGLDEQFFGPGTRLTVL.

This clone was detected ten times or more. The rearrangement links TRBV5-6 to TRBJ2-7; 10 bases map to TRBD2. The CDR3 spans 15 residues. With V trimmed by 2 bases and J by 5 bases, 7 bases remained unmatched. Germline CDR1 and CDR2: SGHDT and YYEEEE. The CDR3, as DNA: TGTGCCAGCAGCTTAGTCCTAGCGGGAGTTCACGAGCAGTACTTC. Amino acids: CASSLVLAGVHEQYF. Complete variable domain (other parts from reference TRBV5-6 and TRBJ2-7): DAGVTQSPTHLIKTRGQQVTLRCSPKSGHDTVSWYQQALGQGPQFIFQYYEEEERQRGNFPDRFSGHQFPNYSSELNVNALLLGDSALYLCASSLVLAGVHEQYFGPGTRLTVT.

As to this clone: It is likely a read error: a sequence one base away is far more abundant. V usage is TRBV27 and J usage is TRBJ2-5; 7 nucleotides line up with TRBD2. The CDR3 sequence is 14 residues long. Germline CDR1 and CDR2: MNHEY and SMNVEV (reference sequence). The chain's CDR3 is CASSRLSGQEAQYF. CDR3 nucleotide sequence: TGTGCCAGCAGCCGCCTTAGCGGGCAAGAGGCCCAGTACTTC.

This clone was recorded a few times. One end of the junction varies from germline; a read error may be responsible. This CDR3 is also generated by other DNA sequences in the sample. This chain uses TRBV10-2 with TRBJ1-2; D remains ambiguous. CDR1 is WSHSY, CDR2 SAAADI, per germline. CDR3 size: 15 residues. CDR3 in DNA: TGTGCCAGCAGGCCGGCTATGGGAGGAGGGAATGGCTACACCTTC. It is translated as CASRPAMGGGNGYTF.

As for this clone: The junction differs from germline at one of its ends, possibly a read error. J is TRBJ2-1 and V is TRBV29-1, with 13 positions matching TRBD2. CDR1 is SQVTM and CDR2 is ANQGSEA in the germline V gene. This CDR3 comprises 21 residues. The chain's CDR3 is CSVGGTGSGTSGAYSHNEQFF. In nucleotides, the CDR3 is TGCAGCGTAGGAGGGACAGGGTCCGGGACTAGCGGGGCTTACTCCCACAATGAGCAGTTCTTC.

A remark on this clone: The same CDR3 arises from other DNA sequences in this sample as well. The chain has TRBV29-1 and TRBJ2-1; 13 nucleotides match TRBD2. This CDR3 contains 21 residues. CDR1 and CDR2 from the germline V gene are SQVTM and ANQGSEA. V lost 6 bases and J lost 9; bases outside the gene matches: 29. CDR3 residues: CSVGGTGSGTSGAYSFIEQFF. The CDR3 DNA reads TGCAGCGTAGGAGGGACAGGGTCGGGGACTAGCGGGGCATACTCCTTCATTGAGCAGTTCTTC.

This clone has at least ten counts. This sequence joins TRBV7-9 and TRBJ2-3; 8 positions agree with TRBD2. Germline V lookup: CDR1 SEHNR, CDR2 FQNEAQ (reference sequence). After removal of 4 bases from V and 4 bases from J, the junction contained 1 base not matched to a gene. CDR3 length: 13 residues. CDR3 DNA: TGTGCCAGCAGCTCGACTAGCGCAGATACGCAGTATTTT. Its protein product is CASSSTSADTQYF.

The chain employs TRBV29-1 and TRBJ2-1; tentative D call: TRBD1 (7 bases). The CDR3 covers 16 residues. CDR1 and CDR2 (germline): SQVTM, ANQGSEA. Trimming shortened V by 6 bases and J by 7 bases, and 25 bases separated the two germline ends. The DNA for the CDR3 is TGCAGCGTAGGAGGGACAGAAAGGACGCCCTGGAATGAGCAGTTCTTC. It yields the protein CSVGGTERTPWNEQFF.

This clone is labeled medium-sized. The V and J genes are TRBV6-5 and TRBJ2-1; tentatively, D is TRBD1 (6 bases). V lost 4 bases and J lost 7, with 14 bases in between. Germline CDR1 is MNHEY and CDR2 is SVGAGI. This CDR3 is built from 14 residues. CDR3: CASSSQGSTNEQFF. DNA for the CDR3: TGTGCCAGCAGTTCGCAGGGGAGTACGAATGAGCAGTTCTTC.

The count of this clone is one. With a far larger clone one base away, a read error is the likely cause. The rearrangement links TRBV30 to TRBJ2-4; tentatively, D is TRBD2 (7 bases). The closer fit of TRBJ2-1 to the DNA end suggests the J call may be wrong. CDR3 size: 14 residues. Per the germline V gene, CDR1 is GTSNPN and CDR2 is SVGIG (reference sequence). DNA for the CDR3: TGTGCCTGGAGGGGGGGGCCGGCGTACAATGAGCAGTTCTTC. Translated: CAWRGGPAYNEQFF.

This clone showed up just a few times. This is likely an artifact of a read error, given a far larger clone one base away. The chain carries TRBV10-3 and TRBJ1-1, with D perhaps matching TRBD1 (6 bases). The CDR3 length is 13 residues. Germline lookup yields CDR1 ENHRY and CDR2 SYGVKD. Between the trimmed V and J ends, which lost 6 bases and 4 bases, there was a span of 12 bases. The CDR3, as DNA: TGTGCCATCAGGCAACAGGGATCCACTGAAGCTTTCTTT. It codes for CAIRQQGSTEAFF.